A selection of T cell receptor beta chains follows, all from one sample in a study of cytomegalovirus exposure and HLA in healthy donors. Assay: immunoSEQ multiplex PCR; the TCRdb copy retains only in-frame clones and omits some. The sample holds 110,000 or so clones, about 77% seen once. Material for sequencing was PBMCs. The receptors here all came from a woman aged 25-40 years in good health and CMV-seropositive. Each CDR3 is given with its conserved first and last residue. A D gene is named only where the DNA matches it firmly. Not every row has a clone size; where given, it reads once, few, many or a size class.

>TRBV11-2|-|TRBJ1-2|-
TGTGCCAGCAGCTCCATAGGCCCAGGTCCGAACTATGGCTACACCTTC
CASSSIGPGPNYGYTF
>TRBV6-1|-|TRBJ1-5|-
TGTGCCAGCAGTGAAGTTGGGGCCATCAATCAGCCCCAGCATTTT
CASSEVGAINQPQHF
>TRBV4-1|-|TRBJ1-5|-
TGCGCCAGCAGCCAAGATCGCGGTCAGCCCCAGCATTTT
CASSQDRGQPQHF
>TRBV15|TRBD1|TRBJ2-6|-
TGTGTCACCAGCAGAGATCCTACAGGGGCTGGGGCCAACGTCCTGACTTTC
CVTSRDPTGAGANVLTF
>TRBV7-3|-|TRBJ2-2|once
TGTGCCAGCAGCGACCGAGGCGGGGAGCTGTTTTTT
CASSDRGGELFF
>TRBV5-1|TRBD2|TRBJ2-5|few
TGCGCCAGCAGCGGTAGACTAGCGGGGAAACAAGAGACCCAGTACTTC
CASSGRLAGKQETQYF
>TRBV30|TRBD1|TRBJ2-5|-
TGTGCCTGGAGTGTGGGCAGGGGGCGCGGAGAGACCCAGTACTTC
CAWSVGRGRGETQYF
>TRBV25-1|TRBD2|TRBJ2-7|-
TGTGCCAGCAGTGAATACGCTAGCGGGAGCTACGAGCAGTACTTC
CASSEYASGSYEQYF
>TRBV29-1|TRBD2|TRBJ2-7|-
TGCAGCGTTGGGCTAGCGGGAATTTGGCCCTACGAGCAGTACTTC
CSVGLAGIWPYEQYF
>TRBV11-2|-|TRBJ2-1|-
TGTGCCAGCAGACGTCCCGCTAGCGCGGATAGGCATGAGCAGTTCTTC
CASRRPASADRHEQFF
>TRBV30|-|TRBJ1-1|-
TGTGCCTGGAGTGTCGGCGCGGCTGAAGCTTTCTTT
CAWSVGAAEAFF
>TRBV5-1|TRBD1|TRBJ2-7|few
TGCGCCAGCAGCTGGCCGATGGTAGGGGGCGTCGAGCAGTACTTC
CASSWPMVGGVEQYF
>TRBV30|-|TRBJ2-4|-
TGTGCCTGGAGTAATCAGGTGGACATTCAGTACTTC
CAWSNQVDIQYF
>TRBV4-1|-|TRBJ1-2|-
TGCGCCAGCGCTGGCCCAATGTCTAACTATGGCTACACCTTC
CASAGPMSNYGYTF
>TRBV18|TRBD1|TRBJ1-1|-
TGTGCCAGCTCACCGACGACAGGGACCCCAAACACTGAAGCTTTCTTT
CASSPTTGTPNTEAFF
>TRBV11-3|-|TRBJ1-2|-
TGTGCCAGCAGCTTAGAAGGAGGGGAAAACTATGGCTACACCTTC
CASSLEGGENYGYTF
>TRBV10-1|TRBD2|TRBJ2-1|once
TGCGCCAGCGGTTCCGGGCGGGGGGGCGATGAGCAGTTCTTC
CASGSGRGGDEQFF
>TRBV18|TRBD2|TRBJ2-7|-
TGTGCCAGCTTACCGGGAGGGGATCCCTACGAGCAGTACTTC
CASLPGGDPYEQYF
>TRBV16|-|TRBJ1-5|-
TGTGCCAGCAGCTCGGGTAGAGGCAATCAGCCCCAGCATTTT
CASSSGRGNQPQHF
>TRBV5-4|TRBD2|TRBJ2-3|-
TGTGCCAGCAGCCCCGGGACTAGCGGGAGCCCAGATACGCAGTATTTT
CASSPGTSGSPDTQYF
>TRBV10-3|-|TRBJ2-7|few
TGTGCCATTGACCAGGGTGACCTCTACGAGCAGTACTTC
CAIDQGDLYEQYF
>TRBV12-2|-|TRBJ2-5|-
TGTGCAAGTCGCTGTACTAGCGGGGAGACCCAGTACTTC
CASRCTSGETQYF
>TRBV7-2|-|TRBJ2-7|-
TGTGCCAGCAGCTCCTATATCTCCTACGAGCAGTACTTC
CASSSYISYEQYF
>TRBV29-1|-|TRBJ2-3|-
TGCAGCGTCCGAGAGGGCAGGGGAGTAGATACGCAGTATTTT
CSVREGRGVDTQYF
>TRBV6-5|TRBD1|TRBJ1-1|-
TGTGCCAGCAGTAGACAGGGGGCCAGACAAGCTTTCTTT
CASSRQGARQAFF
>TRBV5-6|TRBD1|TRBJ2-7|-
TGTGCCAGCAGCCCGGGGGGGACAGGGGGCTTCTACGAGCAGTACTTC
CASSPGGTGGFYEQYF
>TRBV5-6|TRBD1|TRBJ2-5|few
TGTGCCAGCAGCTTGGACCTTGGGACAGGGGGCCGGGAGACCCAGTACTTC
CASSLDLGTGGRETQYF